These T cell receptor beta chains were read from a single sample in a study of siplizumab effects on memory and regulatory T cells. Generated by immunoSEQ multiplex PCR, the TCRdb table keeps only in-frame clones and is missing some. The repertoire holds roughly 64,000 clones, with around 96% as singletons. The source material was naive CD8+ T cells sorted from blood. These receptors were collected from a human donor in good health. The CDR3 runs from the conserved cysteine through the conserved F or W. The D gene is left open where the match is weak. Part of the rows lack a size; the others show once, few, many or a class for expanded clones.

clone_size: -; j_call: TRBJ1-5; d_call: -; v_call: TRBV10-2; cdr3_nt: TGCGCCAGCAGTGAAGGTCCCGAGCCCCAGCATTTT; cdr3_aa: CASSEGPEPQHF
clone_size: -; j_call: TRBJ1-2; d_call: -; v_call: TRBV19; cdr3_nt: TGTGCCAGTAGTCCCTCCGGGGGGGGAAACTATGGCTACACCTTC; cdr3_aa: CASSPSGGGNYGYTF
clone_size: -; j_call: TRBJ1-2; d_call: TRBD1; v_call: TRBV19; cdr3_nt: TGTGCCAGTAGTGGGGGACAGATCTTCTATGGCTACACCTTC; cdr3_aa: CASSGGQIFYGYTF
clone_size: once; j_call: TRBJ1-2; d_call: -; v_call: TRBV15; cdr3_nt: TGTGCCACCCAACAAGGAGAAGGCTATGGCTACACCTTC; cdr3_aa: CATQQGEGYGYTF
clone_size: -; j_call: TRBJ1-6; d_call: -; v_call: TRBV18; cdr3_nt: TGTGCCAGCTCAGGGACCATTTTGAATTCACCCCTCCACTTT; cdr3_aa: CASSGTILNSPLHF
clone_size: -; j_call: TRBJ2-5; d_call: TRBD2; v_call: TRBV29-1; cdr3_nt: TGCAGCGTGGAAGGGACTAGCGGACAAGAGACCCAGTACTTC; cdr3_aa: CSVEGTSGQETQYF
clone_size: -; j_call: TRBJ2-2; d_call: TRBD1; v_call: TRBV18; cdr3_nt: TGTGCCAGCTCACCAACCCAGGGACAGGGATCGGGCACCGGGGAGCTGTTTTTT; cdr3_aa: CASSPTQGQGSGTGELFF
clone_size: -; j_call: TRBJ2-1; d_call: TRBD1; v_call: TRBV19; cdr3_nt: TGTGCCAGTAGTTGGGACAGGTACAATGAGCAGTTCTTC; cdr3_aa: CASSWDRYNEQFF
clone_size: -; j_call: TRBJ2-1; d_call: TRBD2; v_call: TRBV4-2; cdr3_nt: TGTGCCAGCAGCCATTATACCGGGACTAGCGGGGGTAATGAGCAGTTCTTC; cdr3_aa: CASSHYTGTSGGNEQFF
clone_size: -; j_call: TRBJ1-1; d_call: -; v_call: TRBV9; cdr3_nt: TGTGCCAGCAGCGTAGGAGCCATGAACACTGAAGCTTTCTTT; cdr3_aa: CASSVGAMNTEAFF
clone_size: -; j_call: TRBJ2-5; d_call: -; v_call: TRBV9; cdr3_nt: TGTGCCAGCAGCCCATGGGACACCCAAGAGACCCAGTACTTC; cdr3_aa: CASSPWDTQETQYF
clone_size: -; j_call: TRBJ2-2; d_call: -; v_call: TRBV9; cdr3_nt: TGTGCCAGCAGCGGGCTTTCCGGGGAGCTGTTTTTT; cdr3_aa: CASSGLSGELFF
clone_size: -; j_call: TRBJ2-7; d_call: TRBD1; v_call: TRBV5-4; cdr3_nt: TGTGCCAGCAGCTTACTACAGGGGGCGAACGAGCAGTACTTC; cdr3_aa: CASSLLQGANEQYF
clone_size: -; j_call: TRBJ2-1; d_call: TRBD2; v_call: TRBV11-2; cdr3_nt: TGTGCCAGCAGCCCGAGCGGGGGGGACAATGAGCAGTTCTTC; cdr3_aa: CASSPSGGDNEQFF
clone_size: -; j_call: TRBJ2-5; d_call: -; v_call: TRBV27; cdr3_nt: TGTGCCAGCAGTCTAAAAGACGGGGGCCAAGAGACCCAGTACTTC; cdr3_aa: CASSLKDGGQETQYF
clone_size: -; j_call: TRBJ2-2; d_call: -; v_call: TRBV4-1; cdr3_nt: TGCGCCAGCAGCTCCGGACAGAACACCGGGGAGCTGTTTTTT; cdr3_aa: CASSSGQNTGELFF
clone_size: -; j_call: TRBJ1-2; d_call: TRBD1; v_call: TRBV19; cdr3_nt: TGTGCCAGTAGAGGGGGCGGAAAAGTCGATGATGGCTACACCTTC; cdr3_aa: CASRGGGKVDDGYTF
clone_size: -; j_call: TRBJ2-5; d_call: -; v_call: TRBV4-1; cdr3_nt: TGCGCCAGCAGTGAGGGGCCTCGTGGTTCAGAGACCCAGTACTTC; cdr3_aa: CASSEGPRGSETQYF
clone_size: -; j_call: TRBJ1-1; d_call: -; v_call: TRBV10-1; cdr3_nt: TGCGCCAGCAGTGAGGCCTCCGGGGGGAACACTGAAGCTTTCTTT; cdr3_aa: CASSEASGGNTEAFF
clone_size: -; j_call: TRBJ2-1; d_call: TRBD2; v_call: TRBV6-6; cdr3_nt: TGTGCCAGCAGTTACTCCACGGGACTAGGGGCGGTTGAGCAGTTCTTC; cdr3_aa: CASSYSTGLGAVEQFF
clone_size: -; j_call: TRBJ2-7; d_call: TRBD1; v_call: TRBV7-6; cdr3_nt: TGTGCCAGCAGCTTAGCGGTAGGAACAGGGGAAAGCTACGAGCAGTACTTC; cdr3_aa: CASSLAVGTGESYEQYF
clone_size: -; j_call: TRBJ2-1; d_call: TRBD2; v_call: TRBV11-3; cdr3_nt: TGTGCCAGCAGCTTAGAGACTAGCGGGTACAATGAGCAGTTCTTC; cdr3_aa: CASSLETSGYNEQFF
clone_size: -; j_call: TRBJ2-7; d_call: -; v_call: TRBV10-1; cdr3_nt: TGCGCCAGCAGTGAGGTGGGATCCTACGAGCAGTACTTC; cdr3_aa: CASSEVGSYEQYF
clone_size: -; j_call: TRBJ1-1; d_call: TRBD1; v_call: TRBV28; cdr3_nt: TGTGCCAGCAGTTCTCTATCAGGTGACAGGGTAGCAAACACTGAAGCTTTCTTT; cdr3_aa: CASSSLSGDRVANTEAFF
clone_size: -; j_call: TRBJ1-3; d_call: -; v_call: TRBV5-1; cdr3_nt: TGCGCCAGCCGAACGGACACAAGCTCTGGAAACACCATATATTTT; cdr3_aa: CASRTDTSSGNTIYF
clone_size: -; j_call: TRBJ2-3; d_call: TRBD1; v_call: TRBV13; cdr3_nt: TGTGCCAGCAGCTCAACAGGGGGCGCGAGCACAGATACGCAGTATTTT; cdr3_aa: CASSSTGGASTDTQYF
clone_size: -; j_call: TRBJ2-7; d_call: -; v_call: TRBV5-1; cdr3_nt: TGCGCCAGCAGATTGGGGGACGGGATCTCCTACGAGCAGTACTTC; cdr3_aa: CASRLGDGISYEQYF
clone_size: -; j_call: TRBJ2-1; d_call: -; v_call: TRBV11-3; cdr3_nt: TGTGCCAGCAGCTTCGGGGTAAGCTCCTACAATGAGCAGTTCTTC; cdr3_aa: CASSFGVSSYNEQFF
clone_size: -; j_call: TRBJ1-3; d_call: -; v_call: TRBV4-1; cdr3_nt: TGCGCCAGCAGCCCAACGGGCTCTGGAAACACCATATATTTT; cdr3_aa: CASSPTGSGNTIYF
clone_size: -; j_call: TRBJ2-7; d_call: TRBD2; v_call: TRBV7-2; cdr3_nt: TGTGCCAGCAGCTCCAGGACTAGCGGTAGCTCCTACGAGCAGTACTTC; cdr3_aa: CASSSRTSGSSYEQYF
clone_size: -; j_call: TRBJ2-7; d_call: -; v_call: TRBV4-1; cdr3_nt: TGCGCCAGCAGCCAAGTGGTCGGGACTTTACAGAGCGAGCAGTACTTC; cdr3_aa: CASSQVVGTLQSEQYF
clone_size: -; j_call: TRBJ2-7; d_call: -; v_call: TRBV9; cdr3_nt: TGTGCCAGCAGCGTAGGACTAGATTTACTCTACGAGCAGTACTTC; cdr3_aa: CASSVGLDLLYEQYF
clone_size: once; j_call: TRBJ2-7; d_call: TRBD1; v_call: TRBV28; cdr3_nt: TGTGCCAGCAGTTCACCAGACAGGGGTCGACCCTACGAGCAGTACTTC; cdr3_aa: CASSSPDRGRPYEQYF
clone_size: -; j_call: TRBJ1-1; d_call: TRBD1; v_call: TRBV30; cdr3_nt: TGTGCCTGGAGTACCGGACAGGGGGCTATGGGAGCTTTCTTT; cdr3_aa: CAWSTGQGAMGAFF
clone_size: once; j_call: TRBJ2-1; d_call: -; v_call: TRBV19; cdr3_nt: TGTGCCAGTAGTATCTACCGGGGGCCGAACAATGAGCAGTTCTTC; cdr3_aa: CASSIYRGPNNEQFF
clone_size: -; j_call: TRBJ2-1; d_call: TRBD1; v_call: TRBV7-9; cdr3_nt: TGTGCCAGCAGCTTACCCGGGACAGGGGAGAATGAGCAGTTCTTC; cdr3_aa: CASSLPGTGENEQFF
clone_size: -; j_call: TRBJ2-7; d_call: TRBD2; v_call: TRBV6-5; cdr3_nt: TGTGCCAGCAGTTACCAAGCGGGGGACGAGCAGTACTTC; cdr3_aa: CASSYQAGDEQYF
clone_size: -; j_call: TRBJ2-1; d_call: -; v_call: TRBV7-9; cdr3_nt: TGTGCCAGCAGCTTCCGTGACAGAGACAATGAGCAGTTCTTC; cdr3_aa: CASSFRDRDNEQFF
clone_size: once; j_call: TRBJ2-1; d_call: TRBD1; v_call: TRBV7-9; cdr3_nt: TGTGCCAGCAGTCAGGGGGTAGATGAGCAGTTCTTC; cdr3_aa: CASSQGVDEQFF
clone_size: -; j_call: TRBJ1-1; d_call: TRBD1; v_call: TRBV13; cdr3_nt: TGTGCCAGCAGCTTTGGCAGGGGGATACTTGAAGCTTTCTTT; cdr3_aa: CASSFGRGILEAFF
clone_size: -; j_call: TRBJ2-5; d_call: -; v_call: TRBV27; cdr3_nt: TGTGCCAGCAGTTTAGAGACAAAGGACAGAAAAGAGACCCAGTACTTC; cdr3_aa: CASSLETKDRKETQYF
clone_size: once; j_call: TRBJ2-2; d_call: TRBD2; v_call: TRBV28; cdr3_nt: TGTGCCAGCAGCCCTCGACTAGCGGGGATAGGGGAGCTGTTTTTT; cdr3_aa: CASSPRLAGIGELFF
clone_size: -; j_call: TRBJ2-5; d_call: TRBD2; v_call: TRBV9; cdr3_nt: TGTGCCAGCAGCCCTAGCGGGGGGATTGAGACCCAGTACTTC; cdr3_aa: CASSPSGGIETQYF
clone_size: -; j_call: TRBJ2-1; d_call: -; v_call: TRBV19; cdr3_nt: TGTGCCAGTAGTATAGTGTTGGGCTACAATGAGCAGTTCTTC; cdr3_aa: CASSIVLGYNEQFF
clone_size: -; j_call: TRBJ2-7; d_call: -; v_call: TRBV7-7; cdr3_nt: TGTGCCAGCAGCTTAGACAGGAGGTGGCAGGGAAACCTCTACGAGCAGTACTTC; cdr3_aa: CASSLDRRWQGNLYEQYF
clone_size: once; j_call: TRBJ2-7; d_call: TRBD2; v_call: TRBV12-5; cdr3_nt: TGTGCTAGCACGGGAGGTTCGGCAAGCTCCTACGAGCAGTACTTC; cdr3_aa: CASTGGSASSYEQYF
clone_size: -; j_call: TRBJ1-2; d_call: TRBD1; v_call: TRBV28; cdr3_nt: TGTGCCAGCAGCACCTTCATAGGGACAGGGGGCTTATGGGGCTACACCTTC; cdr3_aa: CASSTFIGTGGLWGYTF
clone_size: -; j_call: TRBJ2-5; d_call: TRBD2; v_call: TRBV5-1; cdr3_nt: TGCGCCAGCAGCGGTGGGCTAGCGGGGGTCGTGGAGACCCAGTACTTC; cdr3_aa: CASSGGLAGVVETQYF
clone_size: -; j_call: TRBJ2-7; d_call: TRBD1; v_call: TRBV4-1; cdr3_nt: TGCGCCAGCAGTCAATGGACAGGGGGCATCGAGCAGTACTTC; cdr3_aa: CASSQWTGGIEQYF
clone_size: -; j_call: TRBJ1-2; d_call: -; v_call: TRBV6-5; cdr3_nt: TGTGCCAGCAGTTACTCCGGGGGGGATGGCTACACCTTC; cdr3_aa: CASSYSGGDGYTF
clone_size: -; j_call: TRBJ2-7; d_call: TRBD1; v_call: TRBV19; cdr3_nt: TGTGCCAGTAGTATCGAAGGGGGCCTTTGGTACGAGCAGTACTTC; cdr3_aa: CASSIEGGLWYEQYF
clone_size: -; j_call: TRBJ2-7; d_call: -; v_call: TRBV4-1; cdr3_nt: TGCGCCAGCAGCCAAGATGTCTCCTACGAGCAGTACTTC; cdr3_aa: CASSQDVSYEQYF
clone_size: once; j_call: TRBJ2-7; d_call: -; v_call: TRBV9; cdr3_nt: TGTGCCAGCAGCGTAGCTTCAAGCGGAGACTCCTACGAGCAGTACTTC; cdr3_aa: CASSVASSGDSYEQYF